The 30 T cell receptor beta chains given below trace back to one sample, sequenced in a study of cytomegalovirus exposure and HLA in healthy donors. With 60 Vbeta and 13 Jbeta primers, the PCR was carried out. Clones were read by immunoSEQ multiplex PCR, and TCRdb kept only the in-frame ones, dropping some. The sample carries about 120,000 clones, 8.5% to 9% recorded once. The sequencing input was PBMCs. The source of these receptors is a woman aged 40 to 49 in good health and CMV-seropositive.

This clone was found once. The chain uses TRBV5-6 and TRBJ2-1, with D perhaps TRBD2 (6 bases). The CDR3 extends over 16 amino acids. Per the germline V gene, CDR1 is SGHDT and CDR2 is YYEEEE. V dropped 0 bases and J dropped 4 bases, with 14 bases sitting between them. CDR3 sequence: CASSLDHGGGYNEQFF. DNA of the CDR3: TGTGCCAGCAGCTTGGACCACGGGGGAGGTTACAATGAGCAGTTCTTC.

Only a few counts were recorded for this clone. The DNA for the CDR3 is TGCGCCAGCAGCTTGGAACCGGGACAATCCTACAATGAGCAGTTCTTC. Translated: CASSLEPGQSYNEQFF. The chain employs TRBV5-1 and TRBJ2-1; tentatively, D is TRBD1 (6 bases). The V gene lost 0 bases and the J gene lost 1 base, with 11 bases spanning the gap. This CDR3 contains 16 residues. Germline V gene data show CDR1 as SGHRS and CDR2 as YFSETQ.

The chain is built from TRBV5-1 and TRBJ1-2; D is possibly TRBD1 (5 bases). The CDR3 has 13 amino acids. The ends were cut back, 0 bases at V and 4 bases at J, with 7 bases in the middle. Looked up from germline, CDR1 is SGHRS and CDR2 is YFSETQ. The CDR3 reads CASSLGQPYGYTF. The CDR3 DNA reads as TGCGCCAGCAGCTTGGGACAGCCCTATGGCTACACCTTC.

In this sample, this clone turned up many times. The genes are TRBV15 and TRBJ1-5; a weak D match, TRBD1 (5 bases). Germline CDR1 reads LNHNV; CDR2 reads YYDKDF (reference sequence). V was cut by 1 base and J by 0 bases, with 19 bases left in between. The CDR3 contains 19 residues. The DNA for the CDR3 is TGTGCCACCAGCAGAGTGGCGGGGCTTGATGGGACTAGCAATCAGCCCCAGCATTTT. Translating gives CATSRVAGLDGTSNQPQHF.

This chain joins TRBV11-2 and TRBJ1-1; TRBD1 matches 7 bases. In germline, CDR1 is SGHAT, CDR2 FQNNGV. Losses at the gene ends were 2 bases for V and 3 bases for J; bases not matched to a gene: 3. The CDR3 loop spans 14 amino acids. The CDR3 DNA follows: TGTGCCAGCAGCTTAAACAGGGGTGACACTGAAGCTTTCTTT. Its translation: CASSLNRGDTEAFF.

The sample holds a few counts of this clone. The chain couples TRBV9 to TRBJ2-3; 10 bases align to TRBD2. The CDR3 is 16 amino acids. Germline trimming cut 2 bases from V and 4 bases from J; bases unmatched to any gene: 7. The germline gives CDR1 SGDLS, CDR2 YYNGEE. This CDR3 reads CASSVVAGGIPDTQYF. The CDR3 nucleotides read TGTGCCAGCAGCGTTGTAGCGGGGGGTATCCCAGATACGCAGTATTTT.

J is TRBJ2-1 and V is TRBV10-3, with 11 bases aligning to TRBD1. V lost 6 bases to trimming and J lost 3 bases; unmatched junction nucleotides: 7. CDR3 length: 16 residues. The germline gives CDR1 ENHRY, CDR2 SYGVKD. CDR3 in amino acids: CAISTKGQGDYNEQFF. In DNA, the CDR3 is TGTGCCATCAGCACAAAGGGACAGGGGGACTACAATGAGCAGTTCTTC.

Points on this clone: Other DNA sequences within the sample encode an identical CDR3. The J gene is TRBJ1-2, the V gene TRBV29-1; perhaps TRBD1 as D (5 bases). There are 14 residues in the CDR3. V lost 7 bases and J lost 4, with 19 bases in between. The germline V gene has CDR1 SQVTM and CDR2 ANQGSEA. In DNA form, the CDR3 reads TGCAGCGCCCGAAGTAGGGGCAGTTCCTATGGCTACACCTTC. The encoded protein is CSARSRGSSYGYTF.

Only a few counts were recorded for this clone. The CDR3 loop is CAWSPEAHQPQHF. In DNA, the CDR3 is TGTGCCTGGAGTCCCGAAGCTCATCAGCCCCAGCATTTT. The chain is built from TRBV30 and TRBJ1-5; no clear D. Germline assignment: CDR1 GTSNPN and CDR2 SVGIG (reference sequence). The length of the CDR3 is 13 residues. V was pared by 2 bases and J by 5 bases, with 10 bases between.

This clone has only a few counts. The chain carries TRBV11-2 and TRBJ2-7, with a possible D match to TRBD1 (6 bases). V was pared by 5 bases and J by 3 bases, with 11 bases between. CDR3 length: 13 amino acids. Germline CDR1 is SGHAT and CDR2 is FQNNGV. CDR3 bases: TGTGCCAGCAGCCAGGACAGTCTCTACGAGCAGTACTTC. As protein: CASSQDSLYEQYF.

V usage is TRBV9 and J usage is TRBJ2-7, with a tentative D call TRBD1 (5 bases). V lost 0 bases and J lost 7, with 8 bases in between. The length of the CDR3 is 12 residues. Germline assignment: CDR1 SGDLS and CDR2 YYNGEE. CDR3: CASSVATGEQYF. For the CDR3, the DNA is TGTGCCAGCAGCGTAGCTACAGGAGAGCAGTACTTC.

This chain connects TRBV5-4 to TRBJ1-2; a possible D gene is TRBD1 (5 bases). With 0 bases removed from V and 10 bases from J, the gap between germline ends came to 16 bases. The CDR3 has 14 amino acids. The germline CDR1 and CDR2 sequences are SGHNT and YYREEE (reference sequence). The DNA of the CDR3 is TGTGCCAGCAGCTTGGGGGCAGGGATCGGAGCCTACACCTTC. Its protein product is CASSLGAGIGAYTF.

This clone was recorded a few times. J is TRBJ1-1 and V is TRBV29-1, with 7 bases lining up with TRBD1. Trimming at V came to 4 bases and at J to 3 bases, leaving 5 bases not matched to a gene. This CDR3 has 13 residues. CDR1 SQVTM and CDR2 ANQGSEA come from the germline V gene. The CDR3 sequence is CSVGVQGDTEAFF. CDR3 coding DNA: TGCAGCGTTGGGGTGCAGGGGGACACTGAAGCTTTCTTT.

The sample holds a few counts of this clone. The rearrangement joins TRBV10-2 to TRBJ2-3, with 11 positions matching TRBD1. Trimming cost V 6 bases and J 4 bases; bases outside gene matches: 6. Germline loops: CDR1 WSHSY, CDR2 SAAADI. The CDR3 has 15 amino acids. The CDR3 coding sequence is TGCGCCAGCAGAACGTGGACAGGGGGCGCAGATACGCAGTATTTT. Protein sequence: CASRTWTGGADTQYF.

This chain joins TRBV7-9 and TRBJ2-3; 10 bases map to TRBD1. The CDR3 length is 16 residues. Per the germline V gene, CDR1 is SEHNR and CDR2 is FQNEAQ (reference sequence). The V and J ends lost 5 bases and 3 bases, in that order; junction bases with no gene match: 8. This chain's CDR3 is CASSPRQGARTDTQYF. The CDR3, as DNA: TGTGCCAGCAGCCCACGACAGGGGGCGAGGACAGATACGCAGTATTTT.

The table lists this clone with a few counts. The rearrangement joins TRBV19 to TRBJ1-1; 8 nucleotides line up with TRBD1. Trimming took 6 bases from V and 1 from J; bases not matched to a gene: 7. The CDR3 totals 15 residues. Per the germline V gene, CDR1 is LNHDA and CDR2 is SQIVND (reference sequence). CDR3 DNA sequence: TGTGCCAGTAGCCTAACCGGGACAGGGAACACTGAAGCTTTCTTT. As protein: CASSLTGTGNTEAFF. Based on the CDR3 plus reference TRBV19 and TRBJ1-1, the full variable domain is DGGITQSPKYLFRKEGQNVTLSCEQNLNHDAMYWYRQDPGQGLRLIYYSQIVNDFQKGDIAEGYSVSREKKESFPLTVTSAQKNPTAFYLCASSLTGTGNTEAFFGQGTRLTVV.

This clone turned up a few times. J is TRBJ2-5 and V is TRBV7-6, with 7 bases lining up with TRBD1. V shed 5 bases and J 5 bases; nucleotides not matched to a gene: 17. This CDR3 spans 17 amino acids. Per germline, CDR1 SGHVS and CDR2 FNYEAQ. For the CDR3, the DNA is TGTGCCAGCAGCCCGGCCGGGGCACAGGGGTTTGGGGAGACCCAGTACTTC. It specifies CASSPAGAQGFGETQYF.

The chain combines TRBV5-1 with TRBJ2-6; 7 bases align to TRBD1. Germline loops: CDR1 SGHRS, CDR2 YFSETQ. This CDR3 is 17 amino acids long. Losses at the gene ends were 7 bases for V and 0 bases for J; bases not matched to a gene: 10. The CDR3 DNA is TGCGCCAGCTCCTTCCGGGACAGATCCTCTGGGGCCAACGTCCTGACTTTC. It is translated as CASSFRDRSSGANVLTF.

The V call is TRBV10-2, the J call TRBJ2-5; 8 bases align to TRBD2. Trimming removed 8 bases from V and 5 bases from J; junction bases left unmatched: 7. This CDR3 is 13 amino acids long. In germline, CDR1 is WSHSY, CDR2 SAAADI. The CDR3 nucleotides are TGCGCCAGCCTCGGGGGGGGGTGGGAGACCCAGTACTTC. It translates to CASLGGGWETQYF.

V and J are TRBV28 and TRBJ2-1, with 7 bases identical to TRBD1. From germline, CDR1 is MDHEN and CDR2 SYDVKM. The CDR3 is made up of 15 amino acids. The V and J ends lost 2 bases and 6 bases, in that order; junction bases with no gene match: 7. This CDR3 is CASSLIRAGGNEQFF. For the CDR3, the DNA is TGTGCCAGCAGTTTAATTAGGGCAGGGGGCAATGAGCAGTTCTTC.

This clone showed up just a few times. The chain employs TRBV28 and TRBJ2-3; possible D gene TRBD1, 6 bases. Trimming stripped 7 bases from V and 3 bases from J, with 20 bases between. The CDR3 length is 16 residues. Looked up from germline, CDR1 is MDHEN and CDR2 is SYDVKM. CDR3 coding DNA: TGTGCCAGCAACGCGGTGGGGGCAGGGCAGACAGATACGCAGTATTTT. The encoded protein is CASNAVGAGQTDTQYF.

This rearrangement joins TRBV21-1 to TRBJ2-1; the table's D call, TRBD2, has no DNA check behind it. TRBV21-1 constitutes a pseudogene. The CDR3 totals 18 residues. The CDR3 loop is CASSKAQSSGGAYNEQFF. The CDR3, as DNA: TGTGCCAGCAGCAAAGCCCAATCTAGCGGGGGGGCCTACAATGAGCAGTTCTTC.

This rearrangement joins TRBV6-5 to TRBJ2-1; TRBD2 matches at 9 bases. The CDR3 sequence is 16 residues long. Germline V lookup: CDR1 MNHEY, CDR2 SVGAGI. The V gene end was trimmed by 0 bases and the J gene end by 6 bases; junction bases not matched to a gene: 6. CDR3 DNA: TGTGCCAGCAGTTACTCGCCGGGACTAGCAATCAATGAGCAGTTCTTC. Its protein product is CASSYSPGLAINEQFF.

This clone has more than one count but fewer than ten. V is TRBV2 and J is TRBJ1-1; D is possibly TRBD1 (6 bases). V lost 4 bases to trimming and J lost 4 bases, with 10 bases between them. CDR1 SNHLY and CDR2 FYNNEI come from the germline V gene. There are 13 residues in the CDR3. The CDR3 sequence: CASSVGGPTEAFF. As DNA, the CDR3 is TGTGCCAGCAGTGTGGGGGGGCCCACTGAAGCTTTCTTT.

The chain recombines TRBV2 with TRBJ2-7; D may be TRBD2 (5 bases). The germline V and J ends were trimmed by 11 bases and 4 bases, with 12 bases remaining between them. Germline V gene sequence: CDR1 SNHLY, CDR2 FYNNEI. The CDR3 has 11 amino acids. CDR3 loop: CARSTGYEQYF. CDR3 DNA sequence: TGTGCCCGGAGTACGGGGTACGAGCAGTACTTC. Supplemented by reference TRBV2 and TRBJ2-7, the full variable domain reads EPEVTQTPSHQVTQMGQEVILRCVPISNHLYFYWYRQILGQKVEFLVSFYNNEISEKSEIFDDQFSVERPDGSNFTLKIRSTKLEDSAMYFCARSTGYEQYFGPGTRLTVT.

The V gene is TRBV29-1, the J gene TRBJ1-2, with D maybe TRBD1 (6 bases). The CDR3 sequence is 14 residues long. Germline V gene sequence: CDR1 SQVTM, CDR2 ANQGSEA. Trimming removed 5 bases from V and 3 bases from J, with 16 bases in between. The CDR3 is CSVQKNRDDYGYTF. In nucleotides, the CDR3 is TGCAGCGTTCAAAAAAACAGGGATGACTATGGCTACACCTTC.

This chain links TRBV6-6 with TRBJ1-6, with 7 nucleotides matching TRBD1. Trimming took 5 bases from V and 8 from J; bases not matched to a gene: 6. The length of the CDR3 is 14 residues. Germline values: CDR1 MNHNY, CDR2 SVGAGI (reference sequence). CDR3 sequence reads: CASSKGTVDSPLHF. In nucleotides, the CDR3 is TGTGCCAGCAGTAAAGGGACAGTCGATTCACCCCTCCACTTT.

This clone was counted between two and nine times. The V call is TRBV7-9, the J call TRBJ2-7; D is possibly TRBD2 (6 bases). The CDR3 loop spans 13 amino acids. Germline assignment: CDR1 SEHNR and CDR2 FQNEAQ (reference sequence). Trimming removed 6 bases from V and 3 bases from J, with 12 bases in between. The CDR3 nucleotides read TGTGCCAGCAGGTCCTCGGGAGACTACGAGCAGTACTTC. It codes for CASRSSGDYEQYF. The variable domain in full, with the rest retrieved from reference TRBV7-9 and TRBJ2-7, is DTGVSQNPRHKITKRGQNVTFRCDPISEHNRLYWYRQTLGQGPEFLTYFQNEAQLEKSRLLSDRFSAERPKGSFSTLEIQRTEQGDSAMYLCASRSSGDYEQYFGPGTRLTVT.

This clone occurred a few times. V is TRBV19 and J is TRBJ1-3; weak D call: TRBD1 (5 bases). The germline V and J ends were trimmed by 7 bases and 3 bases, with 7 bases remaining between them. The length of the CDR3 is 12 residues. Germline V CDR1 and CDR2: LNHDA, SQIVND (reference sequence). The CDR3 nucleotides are TGTGCCAGTAAAGACAGTGGAAACACCATATATTTT. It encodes CASKDSGNTIYF.

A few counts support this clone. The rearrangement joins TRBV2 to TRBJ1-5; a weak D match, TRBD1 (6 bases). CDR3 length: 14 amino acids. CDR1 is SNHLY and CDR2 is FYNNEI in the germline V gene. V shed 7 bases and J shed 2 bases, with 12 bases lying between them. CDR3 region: CASTGTKGNQPQHF. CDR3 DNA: TGTGCCAGCACCGGGACAAAAGGCAATCAGCCCCAGCATTTT.